This T cell receptor (beta chain) was identified during a study of blood T cell repertoires in COVID-19. Study-level background: Samples came from the United States, Italy and Spain, spanning acute and convalescent COVID-19. PBMCs, B-cell-depleted T cells, or T cells provided the cDNA or gDNA that made up the material.

The assay was immunoSEQ multiplex PCR, and TCRdb's table has in-frame clones only and misses some. The profile shows approximately 150,000 clones, about 84% of them singletons. This clone was recorded a few times. Cohort placement rested on clinical history that participants reported themselves. The sample consisted of PBMCs or T cells enriched from blood (not recorded which). This receptor was identified in a woman aged 40 to 50 with acute COVID-19.

The CDR3: CASRRGANNQPQHF. The CDR3 DNA reads as TGTGCCAGTAGGCGTGGGGCTAACAATCAGCCCCAGCATTTT. The chain links TRBV19 to TRBJ1-5; the D gene is possibly TRBD1 (5 bases). The CDR3 has 14 amino acids. Trimming removed 6 bases at V and 3 bases at J, with 12 bases between. Germline lookup yields CDR1 LNHDA and CDR2 SQIVND (reference sequence).